This entry is about one T cell receptor (beta chain). Its antigen is not known. This sample was included in a study of Ad26.COV2.S vaccination and SARS-CoV-2 variants. Data came from immunoSEQ multiplex PCR; TCRdb stores just in-frame clones and leaves some out. The data hold 380,000 or so clones, with 75% to 90% observed a single time. The CDR3 runs 14 residues. Between the trimmed V and J ends, which lost 5 bases and 3 bases, there was a span of 12 bases. Per the germline V gene, CDR1 is SGHRS and CDR2 is YFSETQ. Treatment specified: 15 to 20 received Ad26.COV2.S at low or high dose, single or two shots; about 5 received placebo; per-sample allocation not given. The samples were gathered on day 63 after the first injection of vaccine or placebo. The study's findings and limits: Higher spike-specific TCR breadth was found in vaccine recipients than in placebo recipients.

The material sequenced was peripheral blood, taken in a trial of Ad26.COV2.S vaccine versus placebo. The chain combines TRBV5-1 with TRBJ2-1; D is perhaps TRBD1 or TRBD2 (5 bases each). The source is a person aged 18-65 years who received the Ad26.COV2.S COVID-19 vaccine or a placebo. The chain's CDR3 is CASRTGTDYNEQFF. For the CDR3, the DNA is TGCGCCAGCAGGACCGGGACGGACTACAATGAGCAGTTCTTC.